The 11 T cell receptor beta chains presented below share a single source sample, sequenced in a study of blood T cell repertoires in COVID-19. Sequencing used immunoSEQ multiplex PCR; TCRdb keeps in-frame clones, though not all of them. This sample has some 31,000 clones; around 73% occur once, and the top ten carry roughly 7.3%. Material: peripheral blood. Receptor source: a woman aged 60 to 75 with acute or convalescent COVID-19.

V and J are TRBV3-1 (or the pseudogene TRBV3-2) and TRBJ2-7, with 15 bases lining up with TRBD2. Germline CDR1 LGHDT, CDR2 YNNKEL (reference sequence). CDR3 size: 17 residues. Germline trimming cut 4 bases from V and 2 bases from J; bases unmatched to any gene: 6. CDR3 amino acids: CASSLGLAGGRPYEQYF. The CDR3 nucleotides are TGTGCCAGCAGCCTGGGACTAGCGGGGGGCCGGCCCTACGAGCAGTACTTC.

The chain combines TRBV5-1 with TRBJ2-5; 7 bases align to TRBD1. This CDR3 has 16 residues. In germline, CDR1 is SGHRS, CDR2 YFSETQ. Trimming took 4 bases from V and 1 from J; bases not matched to a gene: 10. As DNA, the CDR3 is TGCGCCAGCAGCCTGACAGGGTTAAGGGGCCAAGAGACCCAGTACTTC. Its translation: CASSLTGLRGQETQYF.

The rearrangement joins TRBV6-4 to TRBJ2-3; 9 nucleotides agree with TRBD2. In germline, CDR1 is MRHNA, CDR2 SNTAGT. The ends lost 4 bases at V and 14 bases at J; junction bases unmatched: 4. The CDR3 spans 11 residues. The chain's CDR3 is CASSAGTSLYF. The CDR3 bases are TGTGCCAGCAGTGCCGGGACTAGCTTGTATTTT.

J is TRBJ2-3 and V is TRBV28, with 7 nucleotides matching TRBD1. The junction had 8 bases not matched to a gene; V was cut back by 3 bases and J by 5 bases. The CDR3 extends over 15 amino acids. Germline CDR1 MDHEN, CDR2 SYDVKM. In DNA, the CDR3 is TGTGCCAGCAGTTTCGTCGACAGGGTTGAAGATACGCAGTATTTT. Translation: CASSFVDRVEDTQYF. The whole variable domain, remainder taken from reference TRBV28 and TRBJ2-3, is DVKVTQSSRYLVKRTGEKVFLECVQDMDHENMFWYRQDPGLGLRLIYFSYDVKMKEKGDIPEGYSVSREKKERFSLILESASTNQTSMYLCASSFVDRVEDTQYFGPGTRLTVL.

V and J are TRBV9 and TRBJ2-2, with 8 bases that match TRBD2. The CDR3 runs 15 residues. The V gene end was trimmed by 1 base and the J gene end by 6 bases; junction bases not matched to a gene: 5. The V gene's germline CDR1 is SGDLS and CDR2 YYNGEE. CDR3 sequence reads: CASSVIAGPAGELFF. CDR3 DNA: TGTGCCAGCAGCGTAATAGCGGGGCCTGCCGGGGAGCTGTTTTTT.

The chain recombines TRBV6-5 with TRBJ2-3, with TRBD2 as a possible D gene (7 bases). The CDR3 is 15 amino acids. V lost 9 bases and J lost 2, with 18 bases in between. Looked up from germline, CDR1 is MNHEY and CDR2 is SVGAGI. The DNA of the CDR3 is TGTGCCAGTGGGGGGGGCCCGAGCCCCACAGATACGCAGTATTTT. This codes for CASGGGPSPTDTQYF.

The V and J genes are TRBV5-6 and TRBJ2-1; 10 positions agree with TRBD2. CDR1 and CDR2 from the germline V gene are SGHDT and YYEEEE. This CDR3 contains 13 residues. With 2 bases clipped from V and 8 bases from J, the junction kept 1 base outside the gene matches. CDR3 region: CASSFGTSDEQFF. The CDR3 DNA reads as TGTGCCAGCAGCTTTGGGACTAGCGATGAGCAGTTCTTC.

Sample share makes this clone medium-sized. V and J are TRBV5-1 and TRBJ2-3; TRBD2 aligns across 15 bases. Germline assignment: CDR1 SGHRS and CDR2 YFSETQ. This CDR3 has 17 residues. J lost 2 bases, V lost 3 bases, and 4 bases had no gene match. The CDR3 spells CASSSGLAGGDTDTQYF. The CDR3 DNA follows: TGCGCCAGCAGCTCCGGACTAGCGGGGGGGGACACAGATACGCAGTATTTT.

This sequence joins TRBV3-1 (or the pseudogene TRBV3-2) and TRBJ1-1; the D is unclear. The CDR3 sequence is 13 residues long. The V end lost 6 bases, the J end lost 1 base, and 9 bases lay between the germline ends. Germline CDR1 is LGHDT and CDR2 is YNNKEL (reference sequence). CDR3 sequence reads: CASSTTGNTEAFF. The CDR3, as DNA: TGTGCCAGCAGTACCACGGGGAACACTGAAGCTTTCTTT.

This sequence joins TRBV5-6 and TRBJ1-2; TRBD1 might be the D (5 bases). With 0 bases removed from V and 7 bases from J, the gap between germline ends came to 13 bases. The germline V gene encodes CDR1 SGHDT and CDR2 YYEEEE. This CDR3 is built from 14 residues. DNA for the CDR3: TGTGCCAGCAGCTTGGCCGGCAGGGTTTCTGGCTACACCTTC. Protein product: CASSLAGRVSGYTF.

The chain is built from TRBV3-1 (or the pseudogene TRBV3-2) and TRBJ2-7; 8 bases line up with TRBD1. CDR3 length: 16 amino acids. J gave up 3 bases and V 1 base, and 8 bases lay outside the gene matches. From germline, CDR1 is LGHDT and CDR2 YNNKEL (reference sequence). CDR3 DNA sequence: TGTGCCAGCAGCCAAGTTACAGGGGGTCCTTACTACGAGCAGTACTTC. Amino acid sequence: CASSQVTGGPYYEQYF.